These 18 T cell receptor beta chains originate from one sample sequenced in a study of CD8 T cells in Susac syndrome. The RNA input was about 0.5 to 1 ug, and it was reverse transcribed with random hexamers. One entry per CDR3 protein results from TCRdb running MiXCR on the immunoSEQ multiplex PCR reads. Here the sample spans over 150,000 distinct CDR3 sequences, about 94% being singletons. The sample taken for sequencing was CD4+ T cells from PBMCs. The origin of the receptors is a human donor with Susac syndrome.

V usage is TRBV7-2 and J usage is TRBJ2-7, with D unclear. The CDR3 has 14 amino acids. The V end lost 2 bases, the J end lost 2 bases, and 10 bases lay between the germline ends. Germline V gives CDR1 SGHTA, CDR2 FQGNSA. As DNA, the CDR3 is TGTGCCAGCAGCTTATCTGTGAACACCTACGAGCAGTACTTC. It yields the protein CASSLSVNTYEQYF.

The V and J genes are TRBV5-1 and TRBJ1-1; TRBD1 is a possible D gene (6 bases). The CDR3 totals 15 residues. Germline values: CDR1 SGHRS, CDR2 YFSETQ. The V end was cut by 0 bases, the J end by 4 bases, with 13 bases between. CDR3 coding DNA: TGCGCCAGCAGCTTGGCCCCGGGGGCGGTCACTGAAGCTTTCTTT. Translated, it gives CASSLAPGAVTEAFF.

The genes are TRBV5-1 and TRBJ2-1; D gene unclear. The CDR3 runs 14 residues. Germline V gene data show CDR1 as SGHRS and CDR2 as YFSETQ. V dropped 1 base and J dropped 4 bases, with 9 bases sitting between them. In DNA form, the CDR3 reads TGCGCCAGCAGCTTGCTTTCCAGTTACAATGAGCAGTTCTTC. Protein: CASSLLSSYNEQFF.

The chain carries TRBV20-1 and TRBJ2-7; 10 nucleotides align to TRBD1. Trimming at V came to 5 bases and at J to 2 bases, leaving 15 bases not matched to a gene. CDR1 DFQATT and CDR2 SNEGSKA come from the germline V gene (reference sequence). The CDR3 is 17 amino acids. The DNA of the CDR3 is TGCAGTGCTCAACCCGGGACAGGGGTACCCTCCGCCTACGAGCAGTACTTC. Protein: CSAQPGTGVPSAYEQYF.

The chain joins TRBV30 to TRBJ2-1, with D perhaps TRBD1 or TRBD2 (5 bases each). The germline V and J ends were trimmed by 0 bases and 5 bases, with 20 bases remaining between them. The length of the CDR3 is 17 residues. Germline lookup yields CDR1 GTSNPN and CDR2 SVGIG (reference sequence). This chain's CDR3 is CAWSVLGTGTKNNEQFF. For the CDR3, the DNA is TGTGCCTGGAGTGTACTCGGGACGGGAACAAAGAACAATGAGCAGTTCTTC.

The chain combines TRBV6-2 or TRBV6-3 with TRBJ2-3; D call uncertain. Between the trimmed V and J ends, which lost 6 bases and 5 bases, there was a span of 12 bases. The CDR3 spans 13 residues. Per germline, CDR1 MNHEY and CDR2 SVGEGT. The CDR3 DNA reads as TGTGCCAGCAGCCCCCTCCGAGAAGATACGCAGTATTTT. Translating it yields CASSPLREDTQYF.

The genes are TRBV11-2 and TRBJ1-2, with a weak D call TRBD1 (6 bases). V gave up 1 base and J gave up 0 bases, with 12 bases separating them. CDR3 length: 16 amino acids. Germline CDR1 is SGHAT and CDR2 is FQNNGV. For the CDR3, the DNA is TGTGCCAGCAGCTTAGGCTGGGACAAAGCTAACTATGGCTACACCTTC. Protein: CASSLGWDKANYGYTF.

J is TRBJ2-7 and V is TRBV12-3 or TRBV12-4, with D hard to call. Trimming removed 0 bases at V and 6 bases at J, with 15 bases between. The length of the CDR3 is 15 residues. CDR3 sequence (DNA): TGTGCCAGCAGTTTAGCGCTAGTGGCAATTGGCGAGCAGTACTTC. Its protein product is CASSLALVAIGEQYF.

The count of this clonotype is one. The V and J genes are TRBV30 and TRBJ2-1; no firm D call. V was clipped by 2 bases and J by 2 bases, with 7 bases between them. CDR3 length: 13 amino acids. Germline loops: CDR1 GTSNPN, CDR2 SVGIG (reference sequence). CDR3 nucleotides: TGTGCCTGGAGTCCCGGAGCCTACAATGAGCAGTTCTTC. Its protein is CAWSPGAYNEQFF.

The chain links TRBV15 to TRBJ1-5; no clear D. From germline, CDR1 is LNHNV and CDR2 YYDKDF (reference sequence). V lost 0 bases to trimming and J lost 10 bases, with 16 bases between them. The CDR3 is 15 amino acids. CDR3 in amino acids: CATSRDAAGGHPQHF. The CDR3 nucleotides read TGTGCCACCAGCAGAGATGCGGCGGGAGGTCACCCCCAGCATTTT.

The rearrangement uses TRBV28 and TRBJ1-5, with a tentative D call TRBD1 (5 bases). Trimming cost V 2 bases and J 2 bases, with 10 bases left between them. The CDR3 length is 15 residues. Germline V gene data show CDR1 as MDHEN and CDR2 as SYDVKM. CDR3: CASSLGGPGNQPQHF. CDR3 nucleotide sequence: TGTGCCAGCAGTTTAGGGGGACCTGGCAATCAGCCCCAGCATTTT. The full variable domain, rest sourced from reference TRBV28 and TRBJ1-5, is DVKVTQSSRYLVKRTGEKVFLECVQDMDHENMFWYRQDPGLGLRLIYFSYDVKMKEKGDIPEGYSVSREKKERFSLILESASTNQTSMYLCASSLGGPGNQPQHFGDGTRLSIL.

This clonotype was seen a single time. This sequence joins TRBV4-3 and TRBJ2-7; D is perhaps TRBD2 (6 bases). Trimming took 0 bases from V and 3 from J, leaving 12 bases between them. Germline-derived CDR1 and CDR2 are LGHNA and YSLEER. The CDR3 totals 15 residues. The CDR3 coding sequence is TGCGCCAGCAGCCAAGATCGCCATAGCGGCTACGAGCAGTACTTC. It specifies CASSQDRHSGYEQYF.

This clonotype was detected only a few times. The chain employs TRBV28 and TRBJ1-2, with 9 positions matching TRBD1. CDR3 length equals 14 residues. Germline loops: CDR1 MDHEN, CDR2 SYDVKM. The ends lost 2 bases at V and 4 bases at J; junction bases unmatched: 2. Here the CDR3 DNA reads TGTGCCAGCAGTTTACCGGACAGGGGCTATGGCTACACCTTC. Translation gives CASSLPDRGYGYTF.

The chain carries TRBV3-1 and TRBJ2-7; TRBD2 might be the D (6 bases). From germline, CDR1 is LGHDT and CDR2 YNNKEL (reference sequence). V was cut by 5 bases and J by 2 bases, with 13 bases left in between. CDR3 size: 14 residues. The CDR3 is CASSTTGTPYEQYF. CDR3 DNA sequence: TGTGCCAGCAGCACAACCGGGACTCCCTACGAGCAGTACTTC.

The rearrangement joins TRBV14 to TRBJ2-7; D remains ambiguous. The CDR3 runs 14 residues. Between the trimmed V and J ends, which lost 1 base and 3 bases, there was a span of 10 bases. CDR1 SGHDN and CDR2 FVKESK come from the germline V gene. The chain's CDR3 is CASSQGQLDYEQYF. As DNA, the CDR3 is TGTGCCAGCAGCCAAGGTCAACTGGACTACGAGCAGTACTTC.

The chain has TRBV20-1 and TRBJ1-1; D might be TRBD1 (5 bases). This CDR3 region has 13 residues. The V end lost 5 bases, the J end lost 2 bases, and 12 bases lay between the germline ends. Germline values: CDR1 DFQATT, CDR2 SNEGSKA (reference sequence). CDR3 DNA sequence: TGCAGTGCTGGTGACAGCGCAAACACTGAAGCTTTCTTT. Amino acids: CSAGDSANTEAFF.

The chain recombines TRBV4-2 with TRBJ2-1; 11 nucleotides agree with TRBD1. Germline V gene lookup returns CDR1 LGHNA and CDR2 YNFKEQ. This CDR3 has 16 residues. V gave up 2 bases and J gave up 4 bases; unmatched junction bases: 4. CDR3 sequence reads: CASSQSGQGAYNEQFF. CDR3 nucleotides: TGTGCCAGCAGCCAATCCGGACAGGGGGCTTACAATGAGCAGTTCTTC.

The chain has TRBV18 and TRBJ2-5, with TRBD1 as a possible D gene (6 bases). V lost 2 bases to trimming and J lost 2 bases, with 9 bases between them. CDR3 size: 14 residues. CDR1 and CDR2 (germline): KGHSH, LQKENI. For the CDR3, the DNA is TGTGCCAGCTCACCAGTTCAGGGGCAAGAGACCCAGTACTTC. It yields the protein CASSPVQGQETQYF.